These 8 T cell receptor beta chains were sequenced from one sample in a study of beta chain features in type 1 diabetes. Expressed TCRB transcripts were sequenced because the entire RNA isolate underwent reverse transcription. Sequencing was performed with immunoSEQ multiplex PCR; in TCRdb, only in-frame clones are kept and a portion is missing. The table includes approximately 300,000 clones, roughly 11% detected once. The sequenced sample consisted of naive CD4+ T cells from blood. The receptors were gathered from a woman aged 25-40 years in good health.

This clone has only a few counts. The chain couples TRBV18 to TRBJ1-1, with 7 bases fitting TRBD1. The CDR3 length is 17 residues. The germline V gene has CDR1 KGHSH and CDR2 LQKENI. V shed 3 bases and J 3 bases; nucleotides not matched to a gene: 13. The CDR3 sequence is CASSPATGYESDTEAFF. The CDR3 DNA follows: TGTGCCAGCTCACCCGCGACAGGGTATGAGTCGGACACTGAAGCTTTCTTT.

V and J are TRBV6-5 and TRBJ1-5, with TRBD1 identical over 8 bases. The V and J ends lost 6 bases and 4 bases, in that order; junction bases with no gene match: 5. The germline V gene encodes CDR1 MNHEY and CDR2 SVGAGI. The length of the CDR3 is 14 residues. CDR3: CASSRDRWNQPQHF. CDR3 nucleotides: TGTGCCAGCAGCCGGGACAGGTGGAATCAGCCCCAGCATTTT.

This clone was picked up a small number of times. The chain combines TRBV28 with TRBJ2-1, with 11 bases identical to TRBD1. This CDR3 region has 15 residues. Per the germline V gene, CDR1 is MDHEN and CDR2 is SYDVKM. J lost 7 bases, V lost 9 bases, and 11 bases had no gene match. The CDR3 sequence: CASNSWDRGLNEQFF. The CDR3 coding sequence is TGTGCCAGTAATAGCTGGGACAGGGGGTTGAATGAGCAGTTCTTC.

Only a few counts were recorded for this clone. The chain uses TRBV25-1 and TRBJ2-1; TRBD2 agrees at 9 bases. This CDR3 region has 14 residues. CDR1 and CDR2 from the germline V gene are MGHDK and SYGVNS. J gave up 7 bases and V 4 bases, and 5 bases lay outside the gene matches. In nucleotides, the CDR3 is TGTGCCAGCAGTGCAAGCGGGAGGTGGAATGAGCAGTTCTTC. Translated: CASSASGRWNEQFF.

This chain connects TRBV27 to TRBJ1-2, with a possible D match to TRBD1 (6 bases). Germline V gene data show CDR1 as MNHEY and CDR2 as SMNVEV (reference sequence). The V and J ends lost 4 bases and 2 bases respectively, with 14 bases between them. CDR3 length: 15 residues. The CDR3 here is CASSSPQGGNYGYTF. CDR3 in DNA: TGTGCCAGCAGTTCACCACAGGGTGGGAACTATGGCTACACCTTC.

The chain carries TRBV28 and TRBJ2-7; the D is unclear. The V gene lost 5 bases and the J gene lost 4 bases, with 6 bases spanning the gap. The CDR3 has 11 residues. Germline CDR1 is MDHEN and CDR2 is SYDVKM. The CDR3 DNA sequence: TGTGCCAGCAGTGCTATTTACGAGCAGTACTTC. As protein: CASSAIYEQYF.

This clone has a handful of counts. This rearrangement joins TRBV28 to TRBJ2-3; 7 bases map to TRBD2. Trimming took 6 bases from V and 6 from J; bases not matched to a gene: 6. From germline, CDR1 is MDHEN and CDR2 SYDVKM. The CDR3 runs 13 residues. CDR3 protein: CASRFGGSDTQYF. In DNA, the CDR3 is TGTGCCAGCAGATTCGGGGGGTCGGATACGCAGTATTTT. The variable domain in full, with the rest retrieved from reference TRBV28 and TRBJ2-3, is DVKVTQSSRYLVKRTGEKVFLECVQDMDHENMFWYRQDPGLGLRLIYFSYDVKMKEKGDIPEGYSVSREKKERFSLILESASTNQTSMYLCASRFGGSDTQYFGPGTRLTVL.

J is TRBJ2-1 and V is TRBV5-1; D unclear. The CDR3 length is 13 residues. The ends were cut back, 2 bases at V and 7 bases at J, with 10 bases in the middle. Germline V CDR1 and CDR2: SGHRS, YFSETQ. CDR3 sequence: CASSLLTLNEQFF. CDR3 nucleotides: TGCGCCAGCAGCTTATTAACTTTGAATGAGCAGTTCTTC.